What follows are 10 T cell receptor beta chains derived from one specimen sequenced in a study of CD8 T cells in Susac syndrome. It was with random hexamers that 0.5 to 1 ug RNA was reverse transcribed. Each CDR3 protein gets one entry after TCRdb re-called the immunoSEQ multiplex PCR reads with MiXCR. The repertoire holds roughly 400,000 distinct CDR3 sequences, with approximately 85% as singletons. The sequenced sample was CD8+ T cells from PBMCs. These receptors all stem from a human donor with multiple sclerosis.

The CDR3: CASSWVSGSTYEQYF. The DNA for the CDR3 is TGTGCCAGCAGCTGGGTCAGCGGGAGTACGTACGAGCAGTACTTC. This chain links TRBV5-6 with TRBJ2-7; the match to TRBD2 covers 8 bases. The germline V gene encodes CDR1 SGHDT and CDR2 YYEEEE. V shed 3 bases and J 4 bases; nucleotides not matched to a gene: 9. There are 15 residues in the CDR3. The full variable domain, rest sourced from reference TRBV5-6 and TRBJ2-7, is DAGVTQSPTHLIKTRGQQVTLRCSPKSGHDTVSWYQQALGQGPQFIFQYYEEEERQRGNFPDRFSGHQFPNYSSELNVNALLLGDSALYLCASSWVSGSTYEQYFGPGTRLTVT.

This rearrangement joins TRBV4-1 to TRBJ1-4, with 9 nucleotides matching TRBD1. V shed 3 bases, J shed 4 bases, and the junction held 9 bases outside the gene matches. Germline assignment: CDR1 MGHRA and CDR2 YSYEKL. The CDR3 consists of 17 residues. The CDR3 region is CASSQSVQGAGNEKLFF. In DNA form, the CDR3 reads TGCGCCAGCAGCCAGAGCGTACAGGGGGCGGGTAATGAAAAACTGTTTTTT.

The chain uses TRBV5-5 and TRBJ1-4; D remains unclear. Germline values: CDR1 SGHKS, CDR2 YYEKEE (reference sequence). V was pared by 4 bases and J by 0 bases, with 16 bases between. The CDR3 runs to 17 residues. This chain's CDR3 is CASSPSVLAATNEKLFF. DNA of the CDR3: TGTGCCAGCAGCCCATCGGTGTTAGCGGCAACTAATGAAAAACTGTTTTTT.

This chain joins TRBV19 and TRBJ2-1; D is unclear. This CDR3 has 14 amino acids. The V end lost 4 bases, the J end lost 3 bases, and 10 bases lay between the germline ends. The germline V gene has CDR1 LNHDA and CDR2 SQIVND (reference sequence). The CDR3, as DNA: TGTGCCAGTAGTACGTTGGCACTCTACAATGAGCAGTTCTTC. Its protein is CASSTLALYNEQFF.

This clonotype was detected once. V is TRBV6-5 and J is TRBJ1-2; D remains ambiguous. V was cut by 0 bases and J by 4 bases, with 15 bases left in between. The CDR3 has 16 residues. Germline V gives CDR1 MNHEY, CDR2 SVGAGI. CDR3 residues: CASSYSGQRAGYGYTF. DNA of the CDR3: TGTGCCAGCAGTTACTCAGGCCAGAGGGCTGGCTATGGCTACACCTTC.

The J gene is TRBJ1-4, the V gene TRBV5-4; a weak D match, TRBD1 (5 bases). Deletions cut 4 bases from V and 11 bases from J, with 18 bases between. The CDR3 spans 14 residues. Germline V gene sequence: CDR1 SGHNT, CDR2 YYREEE (reference sequence). The CDR3 protein is CASSPGRPPGKLFF. The CDR3 DNA follows: TGTGCCAGCAGCCCGGGACGGCCACCGGGCAAACTGTTTTTT.

This chain uses TRBV27 with TRBJ1-2; D perhaps matches TRBD1 (5 bases). Germline V gene lookup returns CDR1 MNHEY and CDR2 SMNVEV (reference sequence). The CDR3 loop spans 13 amino acids. The V end lost 2 bases, the J end lost 8 bases, and 12 bases lay between the germline ends. The CDR3: CASSLGTGRGYTF. The CDR3 nucleotides are TGTGCCAGCAGTTTAGGGACCGGCCGCGGCTACACCTTC.

This clonotype appeared a single time. The V call is TRBV9, the J call TRBJ1-2, with TRBD1 matching over 10 bases. V shed 0 bases and J 8 bases; nucleotides not matched to a gene: 7. Germline CDR1 is SGDLS and CDR2 is YYNGEE. The CDR3 has 15 amino acids. In DNA, the CDR3 is TGTGCCAGCAGCGTAGGGGACAGGACAGGGGGAGGCTACACCTTC. Translated, it gives CASSVGDRTGGGYTF.

The chain recombines TRBV19 with TRBJ2-7; 10 nucleotides align to TRBD2. Looked up from germline, CDR1 is LNHDA and CDR2 is SQIVND (reference sequence). J gave up 3 bases and V 3 bases, and 5 bases lay outside the gene matches. The CDR3 is 15 amino acids. The CDR3 sequence is CASSISSSGGYEQYF. The CDR3 DNA reads as TGTGCCAGTAGTATCTCGTCTAGCGGGGGCTACGAGCAGTACTTC.

The chain employs TRBV4-1 and TRBJ1-4; D not resolved. V lost 0 bases, J lost 16 bases, and 15 bases lay in between. The CDR3 extends over 13 amino acids. Per the germline V gene, CDR1 is MGHRA and CDR2 is YSYEKL. CDR3 protein: CASSQDLFIWEFF. In DNA form, the CDR3 reads TGCGCCAGCAGCCAAGATTTGTTTATATGGGAGTTTTTT.